A single sample is the source of the 27 T cell receptor beta chains below, sequenced in a study of shared T cell receptors in the human thymus. Sequencing was performed with immunoSEQ multiplex PCR; in TCRdb, only in-frame clones are kept and a portion is missing. The sample contains about 710,000 clones, 70% to 90% of which appear only once. This same sample was also part of a study on human thymus T cells.

Sequencing was done on a sample of thymocytes. The receptors were gathered from a boy under three years old with a congenital heart defect.

This chain joins TRBV5-6 and TRBJ2-5; maybe TRBD2 (5 bases). Germline values: CDR1 SGHDT, CDR2 YYEEEE. The CDR3 runs 14 residues. V was clipped by 4 bases and J by 3 bases, with 13 bases between them. The CDR3 is CASSHVDSKETQYF. The CDR3, as DNA: TGTGCCAGCAGCCATGTGGACTCAAAAGAGACCCAGTACTTC.

This clone was seen just once. The junction and the germline gene differ at one end; a read error may be behind it. The chain has TRBV7-7 and TRBJ2-5; 9 nucleotides line up with TRBD2. Germline CDR1 SSHAT, CDR2 FNYEAQ (reference sequence). There are 16 residues in the CDR3. CDR3 protein: CASSLISSGDQETQYF. In DNA form, the CDR3 reads TGTGCTAGCAGCTTAATTTCTAGCGGGGACCAAGAGACCCAGTACTTC.

This chain joins TRBV5-6 and TRBJ2-3, with D tentatively TRBD2 (6 bases). This CDR3 spans 14 amino acids. V was trimmed by 3 bases and J by 1 base, leaving 9 bases between them. The V gene's germline CDR1 is SGHDT and CDR2 YYEEEE. CDR3 amino acids: CASSWGVRTDTQYF. CDR3 coding DNA: TGTGCCAGCAGCTGGGGGGTCCGCACAGATACGCAGTATTTT.

This clone appeared a single time. The V gene is TRBV5-4, the J gene TRBJ1-2; D is ambiguous. CDR3 size: 13 residues. CDR1 and CDR2 from the germline V gene are SGHNT and YYREEE (reference sequence). V lost 0 bases and J 5 bases, leaving 8 bases between the germline ends. The CDR3 here is CASSLGSEYGYTF. In DNA, the CDR3 is TGTGCCAGCAGCTTGGGGTCAGAATATGGCTACACCTTC.

V usage is TRBV28 and J usage is TRBJ2-7, with 10 positions matching TRBD1. The V and J ends lost 4 bases and 3 bases, in that order; junction bases with no gene match: 9. Germline CDR1 is MDHEN and CDR2 is SYDVKM. The CDR3 is 16 residues long. For the CDR3, the DNA is TGTGCCAGCAGTTCTACGACAGGGGGCGAGTTCTACGAGCAGTACTTC. It is translated as CASSSTTGGEFYEQYF.

Comment on this clone: Distinct nucleotide sequences in the sample also encode this CDR3. The rearrangement uses TRBV19 and TRBJ1-5; D might be TRBD1 (6 bases). The CDR3 has 15 residues. V shed 6 bases and J shed 0 bases, with 12 bases lying between them. Germline CDR1 reads LNHDA; CDR2 reads SQIVND (reference sequence). CDR3 DNA sequence: TGTGCCAGTAGCCACAGGGACCCTAGCAATCAGCCCCAGCATTTT. Protein: CASSHRDPSNQPQHF.

The sample holds one count of this clone. The chain recombines TRBV2 with TRBJ1-2, with 8 bases fitting TRBD1. The CDR3 totals 12 residues. The V and J ends lost 10 bases and 4 bases, in that order; junction bases with no gene match: 5. CDR1 is SNHLY and CDR2 is FYNNEI in the germline V gene. DNA for the CDR3: TGTGCCACCAGACAGGGGACCTATGGCTACACCTTC. It yields the protein CATRQGTYGYTF.

The V and J genes are TRBV6-6 and TRBJ2-3; a weak D match, TRBD2 (6 bases). The CDR3 is 13 amino acids. Germline V gene sequence: CDR1 MNHNY, CDR2 SVGAGI (reference sequence). Trimming took off 7 bases at V and 5 bases at J, with 13 bases between the two ends. CDR3 sequence reads: CASTGTLGDTQYF. The CDR3 DNA is TGTGCCAGCACTGGGACTCTCGGAGATACGCAGTATTTT.

This clone was seen a few times. The J gene is TRBJ1-5, the V gene TRBV19; TRBD1 is a possible D gene (5 bases). Per germline, CDR1 LNHDA and CDR2 SQIVND (reference sequence). Trimming removed 10 bases from V and 2 bases from J, with 15 bases in between. The CDR3 is 14 residues long. The CDR3 sequence: CATKPRGGNQPQHF. For the CDR3, the DNA is TGTGCCACGAAACCAAGGGGCGGCAATCAGCCCCAGCATTTT.

The rearrangement joins TRBV25-1 to TRBJ2-7; 9 nucleotides line up with TRBD1. Trimming removed 3 bases from V and 7 bases from J; junction bases left unmatched: 10. CDR3 size: 15 residues. Germline V gives CDR1 MGHDK, CDR2 SYGVNS. CDR3 region: CASSDMVQGAGEQYF. CDR3 in DNA: TGTGCCAGCAGTGATATGGTACAGGGGGCGGGTGAGCAGTACTTC.

The chain couples TRBV5-1 to TRBJ1-6; a possible D gene is TRBD1 (5 bases). V shed 2 bases and J shed 9 bases, with 15 bases lying between them. Germline V gene data show CDR1 as SGHRS and CDR2 as YFSETQ. The CDR3 runs 15 residues. Here the CDR3 DNA reads TGCGCCAGCAGCTTTTCCGCACAGGTCGTTTCACCCCTCCACTTT. It codes for CASSFSAQVVSPLHF.

This clone was observed a handful of times. The genes are TRBV28 and TRBJ1-5, with 9 bases identical to TRBD1. Germline CDR1 reads MDHEN; CDR2 reads SYDVKM. This CDR3 spans 18 amino acids. V was clipped by 5 bases and J by 3 bases; unmatched bases: 14. The CDR3, as DNA: TGTGCCAGCAGTCCAACAGGGGGCCCCACTACAAACAATCAGCCCCAGCATTTT. It codes for CASSPTGGPTTNNQPQHF.

The chain uses TRBV30 and TRBJ1-2, with 10 bases aligning to TRBD1. The germline gives CDR1 GTSNPN, CDR2 SVGIG (reference sequence). This CDR3 has 15 residues. The trim removed 3 bases at V and 5 bases at J, leaving 9 bases unmatched. CDR3 DNA: TGTGCCTGGAGGGCCCGACAGGGGGCGATTTATGGCTACACCTTC. Translating gives CAWRARQGAIYGYTF.

This rearrangement joins TRBV27 to TRBJ1-4, with TRBD1 as a possible D gene (6 bases). Germline V gene data show CDR1 as MNHEY and CDR2 as SMNVEV (reference sequence). CDR3 length: 17 residues. V dropped 4 bases and J dropped 3 bases, with 18 bases sitting between them. CDR3 residues: CASSSTGQQRSNEKLFF. Written as DNA, the CDR3 is TGTGCCAGCAGTTCTACCGGACAGCAGAGATCTAATGAAAAACTGTTTTTT.

V gene TRBV6-5 combines with J gene TRBJ2-1, with TRBD2 as a possible D gene (6 bases). V lost 1 base and J lost 8, with 15 bases in between. CDR1 MNHEY and CDR2 SVGAGI come from the germline V gene. CDR3 size: 15 residues. The CDR3 here is CASSYWTQGGDEQFF. The CDR3 DNA sequence: TGTGCCAGCAGTTACTGGACGCAGGGAGGAGATGAGCAGTTCTTC.

V usage is TRBV28 and J usage is TRBJ2-7, with 9 nucleotides matching TRBD2. The CDR3 has 13 residues. The germline V gene has CDR1 MDHEN and CDR2 SYDVKM. V was pared by 4 bases and J by 6 bases, with 4 bases of the junction left unmatched. CDR3 coding DNA: TGTGCCAGCAGTTCTCTAGCGGGATCCGAGCAGTACTTC. This translates into CASSSLAGSEQYF. Full variable domain (outside the CDR3, taken from reference TRBV28 and TRBJ2-7): DVKVTQSSRYLVKRTGEKVFLECVQDMDHENMFWYRQDPGLGLRLIYFSYDVKMKEKGDIPEGYSVSREKKERFSLILESASTNQTSMYLCASSSLAGSEQYFGPGTRLTVT.

The V call is TRBV27, the J call TRBJ2-3, with TRBD2 identical over 16 bases. The length of the CDR3 is 18 residues. The trim removed 5 bases at V and 0 bases at J, leaving 5 bases unmatched. Germline V gene lookup returns CDR1 MNHEY and CDR2 SMNVEV (reference sequence). CDR3 amino acids: CASSAGTSGRASTDTQYF. The CDR3 DNA follows: TGTGCCAGCAGTGCCGGGACTAGCGGGAGGGCCAGCACAGATACGCAGTATTTT.

With regard to this clone: Additional DNA sequences in this sample encode the identical CDR3. The chain combines TRBV15 with TRBJ1-6; TRBD1 is a possible D gene (5 bases). Trimming cost V 1 base and J 7 bases, with 14 bases left between them. Looked up from germline, CDR1 is LNHNV and CDR2 is YYDKDF (reference sequence). The CDR3 is 16 residues long. The CDR3 loop is CATSRGGGALNSPLHF. The CDR3 bases are TGTGCCACCAGCAGAGGGGGCGGGGCTTTAAATTCACCCCTCCACTTT.

The chain is built from TRBV4-2 and TRBJ1-4; TRBD1 is a possible D gene (6 bases). The CDR3 runs to 18 residues. V lost 2 bases, J lost 1 base, and 17 bases lay in between. Germline lookup yields CDR1 LGHNA and CDR2 YNFKEQ. CDR3 DNA sequence: TGTGCCAGCAGCCAACAGAGTGGGGGCTTAGAAACTAATGAAAAACTGTTTTTT. Its translation: CASSQQSGGLETNEKLFF.

The CDR3, as DNA: TGTGCCAGCAGTATACTCCGGGACACGGTCTACAATGAGCAGTTCTTC. Translation: CASSILRDTVYNEQFF. This chain links TRBV6-6 with TRBJ2-1, with D maybe TRBD1 (6 bases). The CDR3 is 16 amino acids. Deletions cut 5 bases from V and 3 bases from J, with 17 bases between. Germline lookup yields CDR1 MNHNY and CDR2 SVGAGI (reference sequence).

J is TRBJ1-1 and V is TRBV20-1, with D unclear. Trimming stripped 8 bases from V and 10 bases from J, with 14 bases between. The CDR3 totals 10 residues. The V gene's germline CDR1 is DFQATT and CDR2 SNEGSKA (reference sequence). The chain's CDR3 is CSPEALGAFF. The CDR3 DNA reads TGCAGTCCAGAGGCCCTCGGAGCTTTCTTT.

The chain uses TRBV4-3 and TRBJ2-3; TRBD1 matches 8 bases. The CDR3 contains 16 residues. V dropped 0 bases and J dropped 5; count of bases not matched to a gene: 7. Germline V gives CDR1 LGHNA, CDR2 YSLEER. The CDR3 here is CASSQDYLQGEDTQYF. The CDR3 DNA reads as TGCGCCAGCAGCCAAGATTATTTACAGGGGGAAGATACGCAGTATTTT.

The CDR3 reads CASSPRGSGGEKTQYF. The CDR3 DNA reads TGTGCCAGCAGCCCCCGGGGTAGCGGGGGGGAAAAGACCCAGTACTTC. The chain carries TRBV9 and TRBJ2-5; the match to TRBD2 covers 11 bases. The CDR3 runs to 16 residues. After removal of 4 bases from V and 6 bases from J, the junction contained 11 bases not matched to a gene. The germline CDR1 and CDR2 sequences are SGDLS and YYNGEE.

Comment on this clone: The same CDR3 arises from other DNA sequences in this sample as well. The CDR3 DNA sequence: TGTGCCAGCAGTGGGCGGGATAGCAATCAGCCCCAGCATTTT. Translating gives CASSGRDSNQPQHF. The V call is TRBV2, the J call TRBJ1-5; D is ambiguous. Germline V lookup: CDR1 SNHLY, CDR2 FYNNEI. V lost 4 bases, J lost 0 bases, and 7 bases lay in between. CDR3 size: 14 residues.

The chain is built from TRBV7-9 and TRBJ1-2, with D perhaps matching TRBD1 (5 bases). Per germline, CDR1 SEHNR and CDR2 FQNEAQ (reference sequence). The CDR3 extends over 11 amino acids. Between the trimmed V and J ends, which lost 6 bases and 13 bases, there was a span of 15 bases. The CDR3 region is CASSGAQGFTF. CDR3 sequence (DNA): TGTGCCAGCAGTGGGGCCCAGGGTTTCACCTTC.

This clone was recorded only once. The rearrangement joins TRBV7-2 to TRBJ2-5, with 7 bases identical to TRBD2. V gave up 4 bases and J gave up 2 bases; unmatched junction bases: 13. Germline V gives CDR1 SGHTA, CDR2 FQGNSA. The CDR3 consists of 17 residues. In DNA form, the CDR3 reads TGTGCCAGCAGCTCACCGGGACTACCTCAATCTCAAGAGACCCAGTACTTC. As protein: CASSSPGLPQSQETQYF.

The chain recombines TRBV4-1 with TRBJ1-5; 9 nucleotides line up with TRBD1. V shed 4 bases, J shed 9 bases, and the junction held 13 bases outside the gene matches. The CDR3 runs 16 residues. Germline V gene lookup returns CDR1 MGHRA and CDR2 YSYEKL. In DNA form, the CDR3 reads TGCGCCAGCAGCCTTCAACTACAGGGGGCCGTGCTGCCCCAGCATTTT. Its translation: CASSLQLQGAVLPQHF.